A single sample is the source of the 11 T cell receptor beta chains below, sequenced in a study of shared clonotypes between healthy human individuals. This table comes from immunoSEQ multiplex PCR, and its TCRdb copy is limited to in-frame clones, with some not included. Of more than 850,000 clones in the sample, around 78% are singletons; the top ten hold about 0.52%. The source material was memory CD4+ T cells from PBMCs. Subset reported: CD45RA-negative fraction. The receptor source for this set is a man aged 18 to 29 in good health. Some clones in this sample may be carry-over from other donors' samples.

Notes on this clone: Other DNA variants within this sample encode the same CDR3. CDR3 in amino acids: CASSLGAASYNEQFF. CDR3 bases: TGCGCCAGCAGCTTGGGGGCTGCAAGCTACAATGAGCAGTTCTTC. The rearrangement uses TRBV5-1 and TRBJ2-1; D is unresolved. V was trimmed by 0 bases and J by 3 bases, leaving 10 bases between them. This CDR3 is built from 15 residues. Germline CDR1 and CDR2: SGHRS and YFSETQ. Combining the CDR3 with reference TRBV5-1 and TRBJ2-1 gives the whole variable domain KAGVTQTPRYLIKTRGQQVTLSCSPISGHRSVSWYQQTPGQGLQFLFEYFSETQRNKGNFPGRFSGRQFSNSRSEMNVSTLELGDSALYLCASSLGAASYNEQFFGPGTRLTVL.

The chain uses TRBV5-1 and TRBJ1-2; D not resolved. The CDR3 sequence is 15 residues long. V lost 0 bases to trimming and J lost 3 bases, with 12 bases between them. Germline CDR1 is SGHRS and CDR2 is YFSETQ. CDR3 residues: CASSLGRGLDYGYTF. The CDR3 DNA reads as TGCGCCAGCAGCTTGGGGAGAGGGTTGGACTATGGCTACACCTTC.

The V call is TRBV19, the J call TRBJ2-5, with 16 bases identical to TRBD2. The CDR3 is 16 residues long. Germline V lookup: CDR1 LNHDA, CDR2 SQIVND (reference sequence). V dropped 10 bases and J dropped 3; count of bases not matched to a gene: 8. The CDR3 bases are TGTGCCACCTCGGGGGGACTAGCGGGAGGGGAAGAGACCCAGTACTTC. Encoded protein: CATSGGLAGGEETQYF. Using reference TRBV19 and TRBJ2-5 for the parts outside the CDR3, the full variable domain is DGGITQSPKYLFRKEGQNVTLSCEQNLNHDAMYWYRQDPGQGLRLIYYSQIVNDFQKGDIAEGYSVSREKKESFPLTVTSAQKNPTAFYLCATSGGLAGGEETQYFGPGTRLLVL.

The rearrangement links TRBV5-6 to TRBJ1-1, with a weak D call TRBD1 (5 bases). Per germline, CDR1 SGHDT and CDR2 YYEEEE. The CDR3 consists of 12 residues. V was pared by 4 bases and J by 4 bases, with 8 bases between. The CDR3 coding sequence is TGTGCCAGCAGCCAGGGAGGCACTGAAGCTTTCTTT. This translates into CASSQGGTEAFF.

The chain joins TRBV5-1 to TRBJ2-1; 12 positions agree with TRBD2. J gave up 6 bases and V 4 bases, and 5 bases lay outside the gene matches. Germline V gene data show CDR1 as SGHRS and CDR2 as YFSETQ. The CDR3 extends over 15 amino acids. CDR3 in amino acids: CASSKLAGGGNEQFF. The CDR3 bases are TGCGCCAGCAGCAAACTAGCGGGAGGAGGCAATGAGCAGTTCTTC.

The table lists this clone with a count of one. Here the CDR3 reads CASSRQGNTGELFF. The CDR3 DNA sequence: TGTGCCAGTAGCCGACAGGGGAACACCGGGGAGCTGTTTTTT. The V call is TRBV19, the J call TRBJ2-2; 7 bases are shared with TRBD1. The length of the CDR3 is 14 residues. CDR1 is LNHDA, CDR2 SQIVND, per germline (reference sequence). Trimming cost V 6 bases and J 1 base; bases outside gene matches: 2.

This sequence joins TRBV6-1 and TRBJ2-1; D possibly corresponds to TRBD2 (5 bases). Germline V gene sequence: CDR1 MNHNS, CDR2 SASEGT. The CDR3 runs to 15 residues. V was shortened by 4 bases and J by 8 bases, with 18 bases between the two germline ends. CDR3 amino acids: CASSVGLTSGDEQFF. The CDR3, as DNA: TGTGCCAGCAGTGTAGGACTGACGTCCGGGGATGAGCAGTTCTTC.

A few counts support this clone. The chain uses TRBV7-2 and TRBJ2-5, with D unresolved. In germline, CDR1 is SGHTA, CDR2 FQGNSA. The CDR3 contains 12 residues. The germline V and J ends were trimmed by 7 bases and 5 bases, with 11 bases remaining between them. The CDR3 coding sequence is TGTGCCAGCACTAGTTGGCGGGAGACCCAGTACTTC. Encoded protein: CASTSWRETQYF.

The chain carries TRBV6-5 and TRBJ2-7, with D unclear. The CDR3 length is 14 residues. CDR1 MNHEY and CDR2 SVGAGI come from the germline V gene. Trimming removed 0 bases at V and 5 bases at J, with 11 bases between. Here the CDR3 DNA reads TGTGCCAGCAGTTACTCGGCCCTAAGCCACGAGCAGTACTTC. Translating gives CASSYSALSHEQYF.

The genes are TRBV6-6 and TRBJ2-5; maybe TRBD2 (6 bases). The V gene lost 7 bases and the J gene lost 7 bases, with 22 bases spanning the gap. Germline V lookup: CDR1 MNHNY, CDR2 SVGAGI (reference sequence). The CDR3 spans 15 residues. CDR3 protein: CASTSTSSGTRTQYF. The CDR3, as DNA: TGTGCCAGCACTTCGACTAGTTCGGGCACACGGACCCAGTACTTC.

The V gene is TRBV2, the J gene TRBJ1-1, with D possibly being TRBD1 (5 bases). The CDR3 covers 13 residues. V lost 6 bases and J 3 bases, leaving 11 bases between the germline ends. Germline V gene sequence: CDR1 SNHLY, CDR2 FYNNEI. The CDR3 loop reads CASRPRGDTEAFF. The CDR3 coding sequence is TGTGCCAGCAGGCCGAGGGGTGACACTGAAGCTTTCTTT.